This T cell receptor (beta chain) is drawn from a study of regulatory T cells in long-lasting Graves disease. About the research overall: Prior antithyroid drug treatment in newly diagnosed Graves' patients lasted under 3 months. Study-wide findings and caveats: Public clonotype sharing was higher in persistent than newly diagnosed patients.

With iRepertoire HTBI primers and Arm-PCR of CDR3 regions, TCR beta libraries were built. Each CDR3 protein gets one entry after TCRdb re-called the multiplex PCR reads with MiXCR. The repertoire holds 200,000 to 250,000 distinct CDR3 sequences, with around 17% as singletons. This clonotype was recorded many times. No antigen is known for it. The germline V gene has CDR1 DFQATT and CDR2 SNEGSKA (reference sequence). This CDR3 spans 12 amino acids. Between the trimmed V and J ends, which lost 6 bases and 2 bases, there was a span of 7 bases. The time point is: newly diagnosed GD, antithyroid drugs for less than 3 months. Making the TCR library involved RNA that had been extracted from PBMCs.

The rearrangement joins TRBV20-1 to TRBJ2-2; D not certain. The sample consisted of peripheral blood mononuclear cells (PBMCs), taken at new diagnosis, from a patient treated with antithyroid drugs. The sequence was collected from a female donor with Graves disease. As DNA, the CDR3 is TGCAGTGCGACCAGTAACACCGGGGAGCTGTTTTTT. Its translation: CSATSNTGELFF.